Below, 6 T cell receptor beta chains from the same sample are listed, as sequenced in a study of cytomegalovirus exposure and HLA in healthy donors. Sequencing used immunoSEQ multiplex PCR; TCRdb keeps in-frame clones, though not all of them. The sample contains about 190,000 clones, 75% to 90% of which appear only once. The specimen was PBMCs. The receptors originated from a man in his late teens or twenties in good health and CMV-seropositive.

This sequence joins TRBV11-3 and TRBJ2-7, with 8 bases matching TRBD1. This CDR3 has 13 amino acids. Germline CDR1 is SGHNT and CDR2 is YENEEA. V lost 4 bases and J lost 5; bases outside the gene matches: 4. The CDR3 here is CASSWTGSDEQYF. The CDR3 nucleotides read TGTGCCAGCAGCTGGACAGGGTCGGACGAGCAGTACTTC.

Only one count was recorded for this clone. The chain carries TRBV5-6 and TRBJ2-7; 10 bases map to TRBD1. Germline V gives CDR1 SGHDT, CDR2 YYEEEE. The V and J ends lost 2 bases and 5 bases, in that order; junction bases with no gene match: 4. The CDR3 has 14 amino acids. The CDR3 is CASSLGTGDDEQYF. CDR3 coding DNA: TGTGCCAGCAGCTTAGGGACAGGGGATGACGAGCAGTACTTC.

This clone has just one count. This rearrangement joins TRBV27 to TRBJ2-1; 10 bases are a match to TRBD2. The germline V gene encodes CDR1 MNHEY and CDR2 SMNVEV (reference sequence). V was clipped by 6 bases and J by 7 bases; unmatched bases: 15. There are 17 residues in the CDR3. The CDR3 DNA reads TGTGCCAGCAGGACTTTCCTAACACTAGCGGGAAGAAATGAGCAGTTCTTC. Translated: CASRTFLTLAGRNEQFF.

The chain is built from TRBV4-1 and TRBJ2-3; TRBD2 is a possible D gene (6 bases). This CDR3 region has 16 residues. V lost 1 base, J lost 3 bases, and 14 bases lay in between. Germline CDR1 and CDR2: MGHRA and YSYEKL. The CDR3 loop is CASSQVERAGTDTQYF. The CDR3 DNA follows: TGCGCCAGCAGCCAAGTCGAGCGGGCCGGGACAGATACGCAGTATTTT.

V and J are TRBV10-3 and TRBJ1-5; unclear D gene. V lost 8 bases and J 0 bases, leaving 17 bases between the germline ends. This CDR3 contains 16 residues. The V gene's germline CDR1 is ENHRY and CDR2 SYGVKD. CDR3 sequence reads: CAIAVRADYSNQPQHF. The CDR3 DNA reads as TGTGCCATCGCCGTCCGGGCGGACTATAGCAATCAGCCCCAGCATTTT.

The gene calls are TRBV29-1 and TRBJ2-3; 14 nucleotides match TRBD2. This CDR3 contains 15 residues. V dropped 7 bases and J dropped 6; count of bases not matched to a gene: 9. The germline V gene encodes CDR1 SQVTM and CDR2 ANQGSEA. CDR3 sequence reads: CSGSGTSGSQDTQYF. The CDR3 DNA follows: TGCAGCGGATCCGGGACTAGCGGGAGTCAGGATACGCAGTATTTT.